The 2 T cell receptor beta chains listed next were all sequenced from one sample in a study of T cell responses to AZD1222 COVID-19 vaccine. Method: immunoSEQ multiplex PCR; TCRdb's copy keeps in-frame clones and lacks some. The sample has 150,000 to 200,000 clones; about 90% are singletons. This specimen was peripheral blood, taken 28 days after the second AZD1222 dose. The receptors here all came from an adult who received the AZD1222 COVID-19 vaccine.

The chain couples TRBV7-7 to TRBJ1-1; no reliable D call. The CDR3 sequence is 13 residues long. V lost 1 base to trimming and J lost 3 bases, with 6 bases between them. Germline CDR1 and CDR2: SSHAT and FNYEAQ (reference sequence). Written as DNA, the CDR3 is TGTGCCAGCAGCTTAGATCGGGACACTGAAGCTTTCTTT. Translating it yields CASSLDRDTEAFF.

The V gene is TRBV10-3, the J gene TRBJ1-2, with 10 bases identical to TRBD1. The CDR3 covers 13 residues. The trim removed 6 bases at V and 2 bases at J, leaving 0 bases unmatched. Germline V CDR1 and CDR2: ENHRY, SYGVKD. This CDR3 is CAIRGQGNYGYTF. The CDR3 coding sequence is TGTGCCATCAGGGGACAGGGGAACTATGGCTACACCTTC.